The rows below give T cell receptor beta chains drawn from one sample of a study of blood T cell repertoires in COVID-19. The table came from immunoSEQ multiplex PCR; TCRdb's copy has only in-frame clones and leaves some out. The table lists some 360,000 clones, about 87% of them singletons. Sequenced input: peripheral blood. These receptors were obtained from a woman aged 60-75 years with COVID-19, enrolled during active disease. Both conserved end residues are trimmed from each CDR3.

CDR3aa: ASSLLGTSKETQY
v_gene: TRBV11-2

CDR3aa: ASSPVLNTEAF
v_gene: TRBV7-3

CDR3aa: ATSTRDIPLYGYT
v_gene: TRBV19

CDR3aa: ASSTQGAGNTEAF
v_gene: TRBV5-5

CDR3aa: ATSAYRGVNEQF
v_gene: TRBV24-1

CDR3aa: ASSPRTSGGADTQY
v_gene: TRBV7-8

CDR3aa: ASSPPGLAGTDTQY
v_gene: TRBV18

CDR3aa: ASSPLSQGNYGYT
v_gene: TRBV19

CDR3aa: ASQKYRGLAETQY
v_gene: TRBV19

CDR3aa: ASSQSGDSNQPQH
v_gene: TRBV16

CDR3aa: ASSSRTVRGH
v_gene: TRBV28

CDR3aa: AWRVQGYGYT
v_gene: TRBV30

CDR3aa: ASSGTGFWEQY
v_gene: TRBV19

CDR3aa: ASSRRSPASGTTEAF
v_gene: TRBV6-6

CDR3aa: SASGTNTGELF
v_gene: TRBV20-1

CDR3aa: ASSVRDMSGNEQY
v_gene: TRBV2

CDR3aa: ASRPGQGSGYT
v_gene: TRBV5-1

CDR3aa: ASSQPRGATGNTIY
v_gene: TRBV4-2

CDR3aa: ASSDLAGGYNEQF
v_gene: TRBV2